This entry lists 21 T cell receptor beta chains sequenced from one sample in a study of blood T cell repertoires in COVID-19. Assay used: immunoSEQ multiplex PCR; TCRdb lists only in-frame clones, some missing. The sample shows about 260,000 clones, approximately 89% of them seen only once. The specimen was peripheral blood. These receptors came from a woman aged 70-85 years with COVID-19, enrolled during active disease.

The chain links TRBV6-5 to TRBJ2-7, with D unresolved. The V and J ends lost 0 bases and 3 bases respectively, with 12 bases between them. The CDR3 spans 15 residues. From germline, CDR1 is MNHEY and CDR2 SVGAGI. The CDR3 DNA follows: TGTGCCAGCAGTTACTCGATACAGTCAGTCTACGAGCAGTACTTC. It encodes CASSYSIQSVYEQYF.

CDR3 protein: CAWSGGARGGELFF. For the CDR3, the DNA is TGTGCCTGGAGTGGGGGCGCAAGGGGCGGGGAGCTGTTTTTT. The genes are TRBV30 and TRBJ2-2, with D possibly being TRBD1 (5 bases). The CDR3 runs 14 residues. The V end was cut by 1 base, the J end by 7 bases, with 13 bases between. CDR1 is GTSNPN, CDR2 SVGIG, per germline (reference sequence).

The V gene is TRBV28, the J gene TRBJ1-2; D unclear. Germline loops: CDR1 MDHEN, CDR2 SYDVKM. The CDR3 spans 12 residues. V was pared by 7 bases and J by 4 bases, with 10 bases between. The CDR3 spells CASKPGGYGYTF. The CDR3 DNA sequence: TGTGCCAGCAAACCAGGAGGCTATGGCTACACCTTC.

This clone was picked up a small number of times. This CDR3 reads CASSERVNSYNEQFF. In DNA, the CDR3 is TGCGCCAGCAGTGAAAGAGTGAACTCCTACAATGAGCAGTTCTTC. The V and J genes are TRBV10-2 and TRBJ2-1; D not resolved. Germline-derived CDR1 and CDR2 are WSHSY and SAAADI. This CDR3 has 15 residues. V lost 3 bases, J lost 0 bases, and 9 bases lay in between.

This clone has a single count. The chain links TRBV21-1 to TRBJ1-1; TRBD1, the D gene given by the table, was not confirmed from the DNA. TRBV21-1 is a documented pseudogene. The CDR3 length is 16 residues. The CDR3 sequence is CASTDMTGSLDTEAFF. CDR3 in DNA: TGTGCCAGCACCGACATGACAGGTTCCCTTGACACTGAAGCTTTCTTT.

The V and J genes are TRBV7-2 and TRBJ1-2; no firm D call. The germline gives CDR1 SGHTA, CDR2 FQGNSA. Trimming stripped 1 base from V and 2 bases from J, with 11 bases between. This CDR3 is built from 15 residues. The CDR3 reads CASSLGLQTNYGYTF. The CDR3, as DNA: TGTGCCAGCAGCTTAGGCCTCCAGACAAACTATGGCTACACCTTC.

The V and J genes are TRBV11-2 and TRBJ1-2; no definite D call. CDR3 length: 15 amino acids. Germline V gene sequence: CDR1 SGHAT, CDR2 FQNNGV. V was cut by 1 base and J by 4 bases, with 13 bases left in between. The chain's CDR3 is CASSLARGFAYGYTF. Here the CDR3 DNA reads TGTGCCAGCAGCTTAGCTCGAGGGTTTGCCTATGGCTACACCTTC.

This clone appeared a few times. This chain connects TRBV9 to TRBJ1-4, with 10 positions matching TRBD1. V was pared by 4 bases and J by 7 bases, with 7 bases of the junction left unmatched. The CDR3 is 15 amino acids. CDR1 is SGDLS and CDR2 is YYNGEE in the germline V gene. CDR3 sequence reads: CASSLQTGGFEKLFF. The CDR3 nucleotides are TGTGCCAGCAGCCTCCAGACAGGGGGCTTTGAAAAACTGTTTTTT.

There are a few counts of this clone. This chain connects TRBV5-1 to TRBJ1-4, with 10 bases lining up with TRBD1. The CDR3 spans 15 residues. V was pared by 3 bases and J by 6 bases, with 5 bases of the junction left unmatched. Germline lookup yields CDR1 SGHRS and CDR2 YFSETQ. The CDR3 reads CASSSSGTGDEKLFF. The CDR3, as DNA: TGCGCCAGCAGCTCCTCCGGGACAGGGGATGAAAAACTGTTTTTT.

The CDR3 coding sequence is TGTGCCAGCAGCCTCCCGGGACAGATCTACGAGCAGTACTTC. This gives the protein CASSLPGQIYEQYF. V is TRBV28 and J is TRBJ2-7, with 7 bases identical to TRBD1. V was clipped by 6 bases and J by 3 bases; unmatched bases: 8. CDR1 is MDHEN and CDR2 is SYDVKM in the germline V gene. The CDR3 runs 14 residues.

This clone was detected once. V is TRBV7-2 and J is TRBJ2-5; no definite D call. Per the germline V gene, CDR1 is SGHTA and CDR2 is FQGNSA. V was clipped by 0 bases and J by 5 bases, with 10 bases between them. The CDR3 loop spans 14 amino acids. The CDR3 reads CASSLASGSETQYF. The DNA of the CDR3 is TGTGCCAGCAGCTTAGCATCGGGTTCGGAGACCCAGTACTTC.

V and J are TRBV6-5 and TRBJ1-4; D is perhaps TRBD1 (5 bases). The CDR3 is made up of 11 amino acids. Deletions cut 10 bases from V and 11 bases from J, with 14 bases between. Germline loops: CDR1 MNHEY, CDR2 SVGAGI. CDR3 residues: CATSPQDKLFF. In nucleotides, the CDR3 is TGTGCCACCTCCCCACAGGACAAACTGTTTTTT.

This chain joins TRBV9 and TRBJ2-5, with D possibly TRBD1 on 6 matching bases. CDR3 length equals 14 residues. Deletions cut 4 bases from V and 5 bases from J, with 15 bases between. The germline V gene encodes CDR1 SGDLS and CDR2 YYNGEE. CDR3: CASSKLGGGETQYF. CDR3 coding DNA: TGTGCCAGCAGCAAATTAGGGGGTGGTGAGACCCAGTACTTC.

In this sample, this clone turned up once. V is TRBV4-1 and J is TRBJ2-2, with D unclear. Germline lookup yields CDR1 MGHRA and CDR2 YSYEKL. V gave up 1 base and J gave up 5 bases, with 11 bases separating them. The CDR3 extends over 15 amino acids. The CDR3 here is CASSQGTVSTGELFF. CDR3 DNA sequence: TGCGCCAGCAGCCAAGGAACAGTATCTACCGGGGAGCTGTTTTTT.

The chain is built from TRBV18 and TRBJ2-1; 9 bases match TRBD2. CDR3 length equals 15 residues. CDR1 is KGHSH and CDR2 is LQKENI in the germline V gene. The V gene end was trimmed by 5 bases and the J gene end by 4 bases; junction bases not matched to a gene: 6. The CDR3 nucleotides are TGTGCCAGCTCAGTTCTAGCGGGATCGTACAATGAGCAGTTCTTC. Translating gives CASSVLAGSYNEQFF.

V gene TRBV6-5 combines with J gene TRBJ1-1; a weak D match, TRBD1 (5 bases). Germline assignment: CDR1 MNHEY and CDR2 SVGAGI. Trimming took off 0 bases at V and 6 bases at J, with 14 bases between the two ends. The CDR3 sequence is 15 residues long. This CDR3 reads CASSYSIGRAPEAFF. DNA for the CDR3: TGTGCCAGCAGTTACTCGATCGGCAGGGCCCCTGAAGCTTTCTTT.

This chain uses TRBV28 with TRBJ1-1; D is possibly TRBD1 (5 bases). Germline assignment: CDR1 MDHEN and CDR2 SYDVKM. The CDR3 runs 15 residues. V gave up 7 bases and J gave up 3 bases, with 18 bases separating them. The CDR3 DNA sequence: TGTGCCAGCACTCCTGGAGGGGCGGGGGACACTGAAGCTTTCTTT. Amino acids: CASTPGGAGDTEAFF.

CDR3 coding DNA: TGTGCCATCAGCCCGGGACGGGGGGGCGAGCAGTACTTC. This gives the protein CAISPGRGGEQYF. V and J are TRBV10-3 and TRBJ2-7; 8 bases match TRBD2. Germline loops: CDR1 ENHRY, CDR2 SYGVKD. The CDR3 sequence is 13 residues long. V was pared by 6 bases and J by 6 bases, with 7 bases of the junction left unmatched.

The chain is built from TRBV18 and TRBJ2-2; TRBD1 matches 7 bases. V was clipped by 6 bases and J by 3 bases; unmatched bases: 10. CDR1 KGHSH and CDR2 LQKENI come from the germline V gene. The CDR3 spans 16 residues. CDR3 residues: CASSSTRTGDTGELFF. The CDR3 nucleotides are TGTGCCAGCTCCTCCACCCGGACAGGTGACACCGGGGAGCTGTTTTTT.

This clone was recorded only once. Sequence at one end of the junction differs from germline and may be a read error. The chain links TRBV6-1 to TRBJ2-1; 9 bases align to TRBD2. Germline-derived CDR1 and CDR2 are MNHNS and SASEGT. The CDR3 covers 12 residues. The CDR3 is CASSESVAGVLF. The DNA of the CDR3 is TGTGCCAGCAGTGAATCAGTAGCGGGAGTCCTCTTC.

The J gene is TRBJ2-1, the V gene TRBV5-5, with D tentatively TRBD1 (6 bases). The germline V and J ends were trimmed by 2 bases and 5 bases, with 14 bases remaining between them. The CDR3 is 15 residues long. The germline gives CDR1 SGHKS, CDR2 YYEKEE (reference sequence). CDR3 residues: CASSLSGAGHNEQFF. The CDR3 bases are TGTGCCAGCAGCTTATCAGGGGCCGGACACAATGAGCAGTTCTTC.